Listed below are T cell receptor beta chains from one sample, sequenced in a study of cytomegalovirus exposure and HLA in healthy donors. Assay: immunoSEQ multiplex PCR; the TCRdb copy retains only in-frame clones and omits some. The sample has about 160,000 clones; about four fifths are singletons. Specimen: PBMCs. The receptors originated from a man aged 45-60 years in good health and CMV-seropositive. Both conserved end residues are part of each CDR3. A D gene is named only where the DNA matches it firmly. Clone size is stated in some rows and not others, as once, few, many or a class when expanded.

v_call	clone_size	d_call	j_call	cdr3_nt	cdr3_aa
TRBV19	.	TRBD1	TRBJ1-2	TGTGCCAGTACTGACAGGGGGCGTGGCTACACCTTC	CASTDRGRGYTF
TRBV27	.	TRBD1	TRBJ2-5	TGTGCCAGCAGTTTAAGGACAGGGTTAGCGGAGACCCAGTACTTC	CASSLRTGLAETQYF
TRBV6-4	.	.	TRBJ1-1	TGTGCCAGCAGCGCAGACAGTAGTGCTGAAGCTTTCTTT	CASSADSSAEAFF
TRBV7-2	few	.	TRBJ2-7	TGTGCCAGCAGCTTAGGGGCAGGGGAGGGCTACGAGCAGTACTTC	CASSLGAGEGYEQYF
TRBV5-6	.	TRBD1	TRBJ2-7	TGTGCCAGCAGCTTCGCCGGGACAGCCTACGAGCAGTACTTC	CASSFAGTAYEQYF
TRBV29-1	.	.	TRBJ2-3	TGCAGCGCCCGGGACTCAAGCACAGATACGCAGTATTTT	CSARDSSTDTQYF
TRBV4-1	once	TRBD1	TRBJ1-1	TGCGCCAGCAGCCACCCAACAGGGGGTGGAACTGAAGCTTTCTTT	CASSHPTGGGTEAFF
TRBV5-8	.	.	TRBJ2-7	TGTGCCAGCAGGTCCTTTCCTCTACAGGGTCCCTACGAGCAGTACTTC	CASRSFPLQGPYEQYF
TRBV30	.	.	TRBJ1-1	TGTGCCTGGAGTGTACCGGACTCGAACACTGAAGCTTTCTTT	CAWSVPDSNTEAFF
TRBV21-1	.	.	TRBJ2-1	TGTGCCAGCAGCGGCCACAGGGGGGATGAGCAGTTCTTC	CASSGHRGDEQFF
TRBV28	.	TRBD1	TRBJ1-1	TGTGCCAGCAGTCTCTTCGACAGGGCCACTGAAGCTTTCTTT	CASSLFDRATEAFF
TRBV4-1	.	.	TRBJ1-2	TGCGCCAGCAGCCAAACAGGGTCGTCAGGCTATGGCTACACCTTC	CASSQTGSSGYGYTF
TRBV11-3	.	TRBD2	TRBJ2-2	TGTGCCAGCAGCCCCGAAGCGGGGGAAGGGGCCGGGGAGCTGTTTTTT	CASSPEAGEGAGELFF
TRBV6-5	.	.	TRBJ2-2	TGTGCCAGCAGTTACGGGGGCTCTAACACCGGGGAGCTGTTTTTT	CASSYGGSNTGELFF
TRBV6-5	.	.	TRBJ2-7	TGTGCCAGCAGGGGTAGGGGCTACGAGCAGTACTTC	CASRGRGYEQYF
TRBV5-6	.	.	TRBJ2-7	TGTGCCAGCAGCTTGGATTTTTCCGCGGGGGCAGACGAGCAGTACTTC	CASSLDFSAGADEQYF
TRBV7-9	.	.	TRBJ2-7	TGTGCCAGCAGCTTCACCGGGAACAGCGAGCAGTACTTC	CASSFTGNSEQYF
TRBV7-9	.	.	TRBJ2-4	TGTGCCAGCAGCTTTACACAGCTAAACATTCAGTACTTC	CASSFTQLNIQYF
TRBV6-6	.	.	TRBJ2-7	TGTGCCAGCAGTGATGCGACAGGAGTATACGAGCAGTACTTC	CASSDATGVYEQYF
TRBV7-2	.	.	TRBJ2-7	TGTGCCAGCAGCTTTAAACAGGGAGTCTACGAGCAGTACTTC	CASSFKQGVYEQYF
TRBV5-5	.	.	TRBJ2-3	TGTGCCAGCAGCCAGGGGCGGGCAGGGGCCGTAGATACGCAGTATTTT	CASSQGRAGAVDTQYF
TRBV11-1	.	.	TRBJ2-1	TGTGCCAGCAGCCCTCAGGGGATGAGCTCCTACAATGAGCAGTTCTTC	CASSPQGMSSYNEQFF
TRBV6-4	.	.	TRBJ1-2	TGTGCCAGCAGGGGGGCCCTCAACTATGGCTACACCTTC	CASRGALNYGYTF